This T cell receptor (beta chain) was obtained from a study of post-analysis software for immune sequencing data. For the study at large: Relapsing-remitting, secondary progressive and progressive-relapsing multiple sclerosis were all included among the disease courses. Study findings and constraints: Strong co-clustering by F measure was seen for same-batch samples. TRBV5-6, TRBV5-1 and TRBV20-1 were among roughly five TRBV segments more frequent in patients than controls. The normalized Chao1 diversity of multiple sclerosis patients was significantly lower than that of controls.

Each TCR beta cDNA library carried unique molecular identifiers. Each CDR3 protein is one row after TCRdb ran MiXCR on the PCR reads. The table includes some 890,000 distinct CDR3 sequences, 53% detected once. Regarding this clonotype: What it recognizes is unknown. One end of the junction fails to match germline, which may point to a read error.

Germline CDR1 is SGHTA and CDR2 is FQGNSA. The CDR3 totals 15 residues. The specimen was blood. The sequence came from a girl aged 5 to 17 with multiple sclerosis. The chain is built from TRBV7-2 and TRBJ2-3, with D perhaps TRBD1 or TRBD2 (6 bases each). CDR3 sequence (DNA): TGTGCCAGCAGCCCGGGATGGGGGGCCGGGGATACGCGGTATTTT. Its translation is CASSPGWGAGDTRYF.